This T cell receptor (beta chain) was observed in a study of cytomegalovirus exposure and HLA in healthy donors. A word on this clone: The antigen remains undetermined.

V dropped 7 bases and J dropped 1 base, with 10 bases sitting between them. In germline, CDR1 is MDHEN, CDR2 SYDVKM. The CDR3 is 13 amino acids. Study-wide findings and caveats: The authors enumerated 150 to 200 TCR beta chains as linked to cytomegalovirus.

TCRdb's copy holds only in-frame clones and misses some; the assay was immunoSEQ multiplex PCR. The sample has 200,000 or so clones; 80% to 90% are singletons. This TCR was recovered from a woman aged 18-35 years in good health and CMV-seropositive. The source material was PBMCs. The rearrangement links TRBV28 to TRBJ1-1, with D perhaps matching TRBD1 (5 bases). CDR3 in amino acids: CASTPTANTEAFF. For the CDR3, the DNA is TGTGCCAGCACCCCGACAGCGAACACTGAAGCTTTCTTT.